These 25 T cell receptor beta chains were sequenced from one sample in a study of shared clonotypes between healthy human individuals. Produced via immunoSEQ multiplex PCR; TCRdb's table is partial and in-frame only. The sample includes about 1.5 million clones, 95% to 99% of them seen just once. Specimen: naive CD4+ T cells sorted from blood. The subset here: CD45RA+ positively selected. These receptor sequences come from a young man in good health.

The V gene is TRBV10-1, the J gene TRBJ2-1, with 9 positions matching TRBD1. Germline V gene data show CDR1 as WNHNN and CDR2 as SYGVQD (reference sequence). The CDR3 covers 12 residues. V lost 6 bases to trimming and J lost 7 bases; unmatched junction nucleotides: 1. The CDR3 region has the DNA TGCGCCAGCAGCGGGACAGGGAATGAGCAGTTCTTC. It codes for CASSGTGNEQFF.

This chain uses TRBV25-1 with TRBJ2-2; tentative D call: TRBD1 (5 bases). The V gene lost 5 bases and the J gene lost 0 bases, with 19 bases spanning the gap. CDR1 is MGHDK, CDR2 SYGVNS, per germline. There are 18 residues in the CDR3. The CDR3 region is CASSQGGSPLPNTGELFF. DNA of the CDR3: TGTGCCAGCAGTCAGGGTGGGTCCCCACTTCCGAACACCGGGGAGCTGTTTTTT.

The V and J genes are TRBV29-1 and TRBJ2-1, with D uncertain. Germline CDR1 and CDR2: SQVTM and ANQGSEA. Trimming left V 5 bases short and J 0 bases short, with 23 bases between. The CDR3 spans 18 residues. The CDR3 reads CSVTPSDPALPSYNEQFF. The DNA of the CDR3 is TGCAGCGTTACTCCCTCCGACCCTGCGCTACCCTCCTACAATGAGCAGTTCTTC.

The chain carries TRBV19 and TRBJ2-1; 10 bases map to TRBD2. The germline V gene has CDR1 LNHDA and CDR2 SQIVND (reference sequence). With V trimmed by 1 base and J by 3 bases, 3 bases remained unmatched. CDR3 length: 16 amino acids. The CDR3 region is CASSIARTSGYNEQFF. CDR3 DNA sequence: TGTGCCAGTAGTATAGCGCGGACTAGCGGCTACAATGAGCAGTTCTTC.

This chain uses TRBV19 with TRBJ1-2; TRBD1 might be the D (5 bases). The germline V and J ends were trimmed by 9 bases and 7 bases, with 21 bases remaining between them. Per the germline V gene, CDR1 is LNHDA and CDR2 is SQIVND (reference sequence). This CDR3 comprises 14 residues. CDR3 DNA: TGTGCCAGCCTCAGCTTTGACGGTACAGGTGGCTACACCTTC. Its translation: CASLSFDGTGGYTF.

The chain recombines TRBV7-2 with TRBJ2-7, with TRBD2 identical over 7 bases. Per the germline V gene, CDR1 is SGHTA and CDR2 is FQGNSA. Trimming cost V 5 bases and J 4 bases; bases outside gene matches: 8. The CDR3 consists of 14 residues. CDR3 sequence (DNA): TGTGCCAGCAGCCTCCGGGGGGAGCGATACGAGCAGTACTTC. It is translated as CASSLRGERYEQYF. Full variable domain (remainder filled in from reference TRBV7-2 and TRBJ2-7): GAGVSQSPSNKVTEKGKDVELRCDPISGHTALYWYRQSLGQGLEFLIYFQGNSAPDKSGLPSDRFSAERTGGSVSTLTIQRTQQEDSAVYLCASSLRGERYEQYFGPGTRLTVT.

In its sample, this clone was seen once. The chain couples TRBV5-1 to TRBJ1-1; 8 bases align to TRBD1. There are 12 residues in the CDR3. With 4 bases clipped from V and 11 bases from J, the junction kept 7 bases outside the gene matches. Per germline, CDR1 SGHRS and CDR2 YFSETQ. Here the CDR3 DNA reads TGCGCCAGCAGCACAGGACAGGGTACCGCTTTCTTT. This sequence encodes CASSTGQGTAFF. The full variable domain, with the rest looked up from reference TRBV5-1 and TRBJ1-1, is KAGVTQTPRYLIKTRGQQVTLSCSPISGHRSVSWYQQTPGQGLQFLFEYFSETQRNKGNFPGRFSGRQFSNSRSEMNVSTLELGDSALYLCASSTGQGTAFFGQGTRLTVV.

This clone appeared a single time. The gene calls are TRBV7-2 and TRBJ1-5, with 7 bases matching TRBD1. Germline V gives CDR1 SGHTA, CDR2 FQGNSA. This CDR3 is built from 14 residues. The ends lost 3 bases at V and 4 bases at J; junction bases unmatched: 3. The CDR3 sequence is CASSFNRGNQPQHF. CDR3 DNA sequence: TGTGCCAGCAGCTTTAACAGGGGTAATCAGCCCCAGCATTTT.

V and J are TRBV4-1 and TRBJ1-3; D is unclear. CDR1 and CDR2 from the germline V gene are MGHRA and YSYEKL. V dropped 3 bases and J dropped 0 bases, with 12 bases sitting between them. The CDR3 runs to 16 residues. In DNA, the CDR3 is TGCGCCAGCAGCCAGTCAGATCAGTACTCTGGAAACACCATATATTTT. This encodes CASSQSDQYSGNTIYF.

The rearrangement uses TRBV5-6 and TRBJ2-7; 8 bases agree with TRBD1. There are 15 residues in the CDR3. The germline V gene has CDR1 SGHDT and CDR2 YYEEEE. Trimming cost V 4 bases and J 3 bases; bases outside gene matches: 9. CDR3 in DNA: TGTGCCAGCAGCCTCCGGGACAGGCGGGACTACGAGCAGTACTTC. Its protein is CASSLRDRRDYEQYF.

A remark on this clone: Other DNA variants within this sample encode the same CDR3. The V call is TRBV9, the J call TRBJ2-5; D is uncertain. The CDR3 length is 11 residues. In germline, CDR1 is SGDLS, CDR2 YYNGEE. Trimming shortened V by 1 base and J by 2 bases, and 0 bases separated the two germline ends. The CDR3 reads CASSVQETQYF. The CDR3 bases are TGTGCCAGCAGCGTACAAGAGACCCAGTACTTC.

The chain couples TRBV5-1 to TRBJ1-2; the D gene is possibly TRBD1 (5 bases). Germline-derived CDR1 and CDR2 are SGHRS and YFSETQ. V was shortened by 4 bases and J by 7 bases, with 23 bases between the two germline ends. CDR3 length: 16 residues. The CDR3 DNA reads as TGCGCCAGCAGCCCATACGGGGCCAGGGAGAAATTTGGCTACACCTTC. Its protein is CASSPYGAREKFGYTF.

The gene calls are TRBV7-3 and TRBJ2-3; 12 bases map to TRBD2. There are 16 residues in the CDR3. Germline V CDR1 and CDR2: SGHTA, FQGTGA. The V gene end was trimmed by 4 bases and the J gene end by 5 bases; junction bases not matched to a gene: 7. CDR3 sequence (DNA): TGTGCCAGCAGCTCCTATGGACTAGCGGGAATAGATACGCAGTATTTT. Its protein product is CASSSYGLAGIDTQYF.

The chain links TRBV18 to TRBJ1-5; a weak D match, TRBD1 (6 bases). Germline CDR1 and CDR2: KGHSH and LQKENI. CDR3 length: 13 residues. V lost 4 bases and J 5 bases, leaving 9 bases between the germline ends. CDR3 protein: CASSLGGDQPQHF. The CDR3, as DNA: TGTGCCAGCTCACTAGGGGGGGATCAGCCCCAGCATTTT.

J is TRBJ1-1 and V is TRBV7-2; D is undetermined. This CDR3 region has 13 residues. CDR1 is SGHTA and CDR2 is FQGNSA in the germline V gene. Trimming left V 5 bases short and J 0 bases short, with 7 bases between. In DNA form, the CDR3 reads TGTGCCAGCAGCGGAAACATGAACACTGAAGCTTTCTTT. Translating it yields CASSGNMNTEAFF.

V usage is TRBV5-5 and J usage is TRBJ1-1, with TRBD1 matching over 8 bases. Germline V gene lookup returns CDR1 SGHKS and CDR2 YYEKEE (reference sequence). The CDR3 sequence is 14 residues long. V gave up 4 bases and J gave up 6 bases; unmatched junction bases: 8. Here the CDR3 DNA reads TGTGCCAGCAGCGCCGGACAGGGAGCGGCTGAAGCTTTCTTT. It yields the protein CASSAGQGAAEAFF.

The rearrangement uses TRBV9 and TRBJ2-7; D is unclear. Germline CDR1 is SGDLS and CDR2 is YYNGEE. V dropped 2 bases and J dropped 5 bases, with 5 bases sitting between them. The CDR3 extends over 11 amino acids. The CDR3 nucleotides are TGTGCCAGCAGCGTTGCCAACGAGCAGTACTTC. It specifies CASSVANEQYF.

As regards this clone: In the same sample, other DNA sequences code for this CDR3. The chain couples TRBV5-1 to TRBJ2-5; D gene unclear. Germline values: CDR1 SGHRS, CDR2 YFSETQ. This CDR3 is 14 amino acids long. The ends were cut back, 1 base at V and 3 bases at J, with 10 bases in the middle. CDR3 protein: CASSLIGSEETQYF. The CDR3 DNA reads TGCGCCAGCAGCTTGATTGGATCCGAAGAGACCCAGTACTTC.

The chain combines TRBV28 with TRBJ2-1, with 7 nucleotides matching TRBD2. Germline CDR1 and CDR2: MDHEN and SYDVKM. V dropped 5 bases and J dropped 8; count of bases not matched to a gene: 12. CDR3 length: 15 residues. The CDR3 reads CASSLLGLGVYEQFF. In DNA, the CDR3 is TGTGCCAGCAGTCTGTTAGGACTAGGGGTCTATGAGCAGTTCTTC.

The CDR3 loop is CASTLGQGLLKYEQYF. The CDR3 DNA reads TGTGCCAGCACTCTCGGACAGGGGCTACTGAAATACGAGCAGTACTTC. The chain recombines TRBV28 with TRBJ2-7; 9 nucleotides agree with TRBD1. V lost 7 bases and J lost 4; bases outside the gene matches: 14. The CDR3 sequence is 16 residues long. Germline lookup yields CDR1 MDHEN and CDR2 SYDVKM.

The chain employs TRBV15 and TRBJ2-7; 7 positions agree with TRBD2. Per germline, CDR1 LNHNV and CDR2 YYDKDF (reference sequence). The V gene end was trimmed by 2 bases and the J gene end by 4 bases; junction bases not matched to a gene: 8. The CDR3 consists of 15 residues. This chain's CDR3 is CATSRSERDPYEQYF. The CDR3 nucleotides are TGTGCCACCAGCAGATCAGAGCGGGATCCTTACGAGCAGTACTTC.

This chain joins TRBV5-1 and TRBJ2-1; weak D call: TRBD2 (5 bases). The length of the CDR3 is 16 residues. The V end was cut by 5 bases, the J end by 0 bases, with 15 bases between. Germline assignment: CDR1 SGHRS and CDR2 YFSETQ. The CDR3 reads CASRWGELTSYNEQFF. Here the CDR3 DNA reads TGCGCCAGCAGATGGGGAGAGCTAACCTCCTACAATGAGCAGTTCTTC.

This clone was counted once. The V call is TRBV6-4, the J call TRBJ1-1, with D possibly being TRBD1 (5 bases). This CDR3 spans 13 amino acids. Trimming pared 5 bases from V and 3 bases from J, leaving 10 bases between. The germline V gene has CDR1 MRHNA and CDR2 SNTAGT. CDR3 amino acids: CASSWGQDTEAFF. Here the CDR3 DNA reads TGTGCCAGCAGTTGGGGCCAAGACACTGAAGCTTTCTTT.

This chain uses TRBV7-2 with TRBJ2-5; D remains ambiguous. CDR1 is SGHTA, CDR2 FQGNSA, per germline. This CDR3 region has 13 residues. Trimming left V 2 bases short and J 3 bases short, with 7 bases between. In nucleotides, the CDR3 is TGTGCCAGCAGCTTAAGTCGGGAAGAGACCCAGTACTTC. Protein: CASSLSREETQYF.

V and J are TRBV28 and TRBJ2-7; D call uncertain. V was shortened by 5 bases and J by 5 bases, with 10 bases between the two germline ends. Germline values: CDR1 MDHEN, CDR2 SYDVKM. The CDR3 extends over 12 amino acids. CDR3 in amino acids: CASSPPFDEQYF. In DNA form, the CDR3 reads TGTGCCAGCAGTCCCCCTTTCGACGAGCAGTACTTC.